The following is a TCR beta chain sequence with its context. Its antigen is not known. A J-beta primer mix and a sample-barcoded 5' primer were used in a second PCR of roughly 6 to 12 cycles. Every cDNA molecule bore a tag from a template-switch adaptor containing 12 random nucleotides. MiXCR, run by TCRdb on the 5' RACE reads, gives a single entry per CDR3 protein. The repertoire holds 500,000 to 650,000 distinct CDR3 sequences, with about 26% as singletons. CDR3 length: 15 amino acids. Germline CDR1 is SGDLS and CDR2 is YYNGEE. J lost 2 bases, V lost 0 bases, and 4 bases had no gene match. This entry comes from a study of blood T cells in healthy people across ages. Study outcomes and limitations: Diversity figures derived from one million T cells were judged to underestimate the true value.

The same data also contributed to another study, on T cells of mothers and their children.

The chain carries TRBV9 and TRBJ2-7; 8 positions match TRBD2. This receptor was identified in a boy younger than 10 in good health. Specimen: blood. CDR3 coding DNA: TGTGCCAGCAGCGTAGATCTAGCGGGTCCCTACGAGCAGTACTTC. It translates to CASSVDLAGPYEQYF.